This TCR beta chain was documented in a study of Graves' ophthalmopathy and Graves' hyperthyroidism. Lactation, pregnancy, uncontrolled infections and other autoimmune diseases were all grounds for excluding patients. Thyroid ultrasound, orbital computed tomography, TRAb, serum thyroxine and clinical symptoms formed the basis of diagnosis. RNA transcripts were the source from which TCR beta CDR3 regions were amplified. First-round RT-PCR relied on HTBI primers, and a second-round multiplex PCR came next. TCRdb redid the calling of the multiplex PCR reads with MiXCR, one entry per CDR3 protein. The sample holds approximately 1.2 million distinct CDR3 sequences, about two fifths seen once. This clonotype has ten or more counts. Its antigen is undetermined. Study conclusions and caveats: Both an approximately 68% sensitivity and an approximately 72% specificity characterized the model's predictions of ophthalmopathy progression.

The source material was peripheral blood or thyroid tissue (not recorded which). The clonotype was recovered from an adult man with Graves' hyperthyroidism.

CDR3 region: CASSVFDRISGNTIYF. In DNA, the CDR3 is TGTGCCAGCAGCGTATTCGACAGGATCTCTGGAAACACCATATATTTT. The J gene is TRBJ1-3, the V gene TRBV9; D is possibly TRBD1 (6 bases). The germline V and J ends were trimmed by 1 base and 0 bases, with 11 bases remaining between them. The CDR3 is 16 amino acids. Looked up from germline, CDR1 is SGDLS and CDR2 is YYNGEE.